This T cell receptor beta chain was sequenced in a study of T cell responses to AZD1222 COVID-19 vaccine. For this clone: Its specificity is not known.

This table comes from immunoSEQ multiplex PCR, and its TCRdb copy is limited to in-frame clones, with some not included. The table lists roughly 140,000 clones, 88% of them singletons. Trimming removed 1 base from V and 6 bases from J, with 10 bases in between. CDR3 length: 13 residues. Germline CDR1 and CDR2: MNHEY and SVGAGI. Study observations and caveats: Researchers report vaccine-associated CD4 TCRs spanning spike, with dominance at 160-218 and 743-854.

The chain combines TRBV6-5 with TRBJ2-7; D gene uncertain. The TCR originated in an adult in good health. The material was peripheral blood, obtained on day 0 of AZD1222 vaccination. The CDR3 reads CASSYFQDREQYF. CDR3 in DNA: TGTGCCAGCAGTTACTTCCAGGATCGCGAGCAGTACTTC.